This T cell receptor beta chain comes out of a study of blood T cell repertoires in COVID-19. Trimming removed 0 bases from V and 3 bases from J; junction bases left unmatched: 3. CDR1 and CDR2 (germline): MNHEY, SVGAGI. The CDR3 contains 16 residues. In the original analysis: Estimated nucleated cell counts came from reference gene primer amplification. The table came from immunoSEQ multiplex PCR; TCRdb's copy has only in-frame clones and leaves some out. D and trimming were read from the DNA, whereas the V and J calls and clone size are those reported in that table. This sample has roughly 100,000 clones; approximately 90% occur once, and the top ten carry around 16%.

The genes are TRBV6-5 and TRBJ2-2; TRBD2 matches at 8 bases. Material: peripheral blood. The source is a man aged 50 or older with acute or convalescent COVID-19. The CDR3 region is CASSYSGSGDTGELFF. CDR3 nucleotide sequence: TGTGCCAGCAGTTACTCTGGTAGCGGGGACACCGGGGAGCTGTTTTTT.